These 20 T cell receptor beta chains originate from one sample sequenced in a study of identical twins (dated by TCRdb to about 2016). Library preparation was by 5' RACE. Data came from an Illumina HiSeq 2000. TCRdb ran its own pipeline on the public reads, namely fastp trimming at Q25 and MiXCR clone calling, and kept in-frame beta chains. Rows with a matching CDR3 protein are joined into one entry that keeps the most common DNA and genes. This sample is represented by fewer than 500,000 distinct CDR3 sequences; approximately 25% of them were singletons. The ten largest clonotypes hold about 2.7% of the sample. The same data also went into a second study, on T cells expressing NK-cell markers.

The specimen sequenced was CD4+ T cells sorted from blood. These receptors were taken from a woman in her late teens or twenties in good health.

This clonotype was counted a few times. V is TRBV14 and J is TRBJ1-6; D call uncertain. Trimming took off 1 base at V and 4 bases at J, with 11 bases between the two ends. This CDR3 contains 16 residues. The germline gives CDR1 SGHDN, CDR2 FVKESK. CDR3 protein: CASSQADLYYNSPLHF. In nucleotides, the CDR3 is TGTGCCAGCAGCCAAGCCGATCTCTATTATAATTCACCCCTCCACTTT.

With regard to this clonotype: Given a much more abundant clone one base away, this may be a read error. As DNA, the CDR3 is TGTGCCTGCAGTTTAGCTGGGTACGGGACAGGGGGCGGACCTGAAGCTTTCTTT. Its protein is CACSLAGYGTGGGPEAFF. The chain employs TRBV12-3 or TRBV12-4 and TRBJ1-1; TRBD1 matches at 12 bases. This CDR3 is built from 18 residues.

In this sample, this clonotype turned up a few times. The rearrangement links TRBV7-2 to TRBJ2-7; D gene unclear. V shed 0 bases and J shed 3 bases, with 6 bases lying between them. CDR1 and CDR2 from the germline V gene are SGHTA and FQGNSA. The CDR3 consists of 13 residues. In DNA form, the CDR3 reads TGTGCCAGCAGCTTAGCAGTGATCTACGAGCAGTACTTC. Its protein is CASSLAVIYEQYF.

In this sample, this clonotype turned up a few times. The V gene is TRBV20-1, the J gene TRBJ2-7; 14 positions match TRBD2. The CDR3 has 15 amino acids. With V trimmed by 5 bases and J by 5 bases, 8 bases remained unmatched. In germline, CDR1 is DFQATT, CDR2 SNEGSKA (reference sequence). The CDR3 protein is CSAEPGLAGVNEQYF. The CDR3 nucleotides read TGCAGTGCTGAGCCGGGACTAGCGGGAGTTAACGAGCAGTACTTC.

This clonotype appeared a few times. V gene TRBV9 combines with J gene TRBJ2-2; the D call may be TRBD1 or TRBD2 (5 bases each). CDR1 SGDLS and CDR2 YYNGEE come from the germline V gene. Trimming removed 4 bases at V and 1 base at J, with 11 bases between. CDR3 length equals 15 residues. CDR3 DNA sequence: TGTGCCAGCAGCAGGGGACGGGTGAACACCGGGGAGCTGTTTTTT. The encoded protein is CASSRGRVNTGELFF.

The chain has TRBV6-5 and TRBJ2-7, with D uncertain. The germline V and J ends were trimmed by 0 bases and 6 bases, with 12 bases remaining between them. The CDR3 length is 14 residues. CDR1 and CDR2 from the germline V gene are MNHEY and SVGAGI. The CDR3 is CASSYSSEVSEQYF. The CDR3 DNA sequence: TGTGCCAGCAGTTACTCGAGTGAGGTCTCCGAGCAGTACTTC.

The chain carries TRBV20-1 and TRBJ2-3, with unresolved D. V was clipped by 1 base and J by 6 bases, with 8 bases between them. The CDR3 consists of 12 residues. Germline values: CDR1 DFQATT, CDR2 SNEGSKA (reference sequence). The chain's CDR3 is CSARVSIDTQYF. CDR3 DNA: TGCAGTGCTAGAGTCTCCATCGATACGCAGTATTTT.

This clonotype appeared a few times. This chain joins TRBV20-1 and TRBJ2-1; no clear D. The CDR3 consists of 12 residues. V gave up 8 bases and J gave up 1 base, with 9 bases separating them. Germline V CDR1 and CDR2: DFQATT, SNEGSKA (reference sequence). This chain's CDR3 is CSSGRSYNEQFF. The CDR3 DNA reads as TGCAGTTCGGGCAGATCCTACAATGAGCAGTTCTTC.

This clonotype was found a few times. The chain is built from TRBV29-1 and TRBJ2-5; 8 nucleotides align to TRBD2. This CDR3 spans 13 amino acids. Germline V lookup: CDR1 SQVTM, CDR2 ANQGSEA. With V trimmed by 7 bases and J by 1 base, 5 bases remained unmatched. CDR3 loop: CSALSGVQETQYF. In nucleotides, the CDR3 is TGCAGCGCCCTTAGCGGGGTCCAAGAGACCCAGTACTTC. The full variable domain, its missing parts supplied by reference TRBV29-1 and TRBJ2-5, is SAVISQKPSRDICQRGTSLTIQCQVDSQVTMMFWYRQQPGQSLTLIATANQGSEATYESGFVIDKFPISRPNLTFSTLTVSNMSPEDSSIYLCSALSGVQETQYFGPGTRLLVL.

This clonotype was observed many times. The gene calls are TRBV12-3 or TRBV12-4 and TRBJ2-3, with 7 nucleotides matching TRBD1. V lost 6 bases, J lost 3 bases, and 6 bases stayed unmatched. This CDR3 region has 14 residues. CDR3 bases: TGTGCCAGCAGCCTGAAGGGGGCAACAGATACGCAGTATTTT. Its translation: CASSLKGATDTQYF.

There are a few counts of this clonotype. This chain links TRBV27 with TRBJ2-7, with 14 bases identical to TRBD2. Germline values: CDR1 MNHEY, CDR2 SMNVEV (reference sequence). The ends lost 2 bases at V and 0 bases at J; junction bases unmatched: 3. This CDR3 is built from 17 residues. CDR3 in DNA: TGTGCCAGCAGTTTAAAAGGGACTAGCGGGAGCTCCTACGAGCAGTACTTC. Its translation: CASSLKGTSGSSYEQYF.

This clonotype has only a few counts. The J gene is TRBJ1-2, the V gene TRBV11-2, with D unresolved. The CDR3 has 13 residues. V gave up 5 bases and J gave up 1 base, with 8 bases separating them. Germline values: CDR1 SGHAT, CDR2 FQNNGV. The CDR3 reads CASSQEHNYGYTF. The CDR3 DNA follows: TGTGCCAGCAGCCAAGAGCATAACTATGGCTACACCTTC.

V and J are TRBV5-4 and TRBJ2-7, with 8 bases fitting TRBD1. V gave up 4 bases and J gave up 5 bases; unmatched junction bases: 8. Germline V lookup: CDR1 SGHNT, CDR2 YYREEE (reference sequence). This CDR3 is 14 amino acids long. CDR3 amino acids: CASSPRTGFDEQYF. The DNA for the CDR3 is TGTGCCAGCAGCCCGCGGACAGGGTTCGACGAGCAGTACTTC.

This clonotype has more than one count but fewer than ten. V gene TRBV20-1 combines with J gene TRBJ2-2, with D perhaps TRBD1 (6 bases). The CDR3 is made up of 14 amino acids. With 0 bases removed from V and 2 bases from J, the gap between germline ends came to 7 bases. Germline V gene sequence: CDR1 DFQATT, CDR2 SNEGSKA (reference sequence). The CDR3 region has the DNA TGCAGTGCTAGAGAGGACAGTAACACCGGGGAGCTGTTTTTT. Its protein product is CSAREDSNTGELFF.

The chain couples TRBV27 to TRBJ1-1; a possible D gene is TRBD1 (5 bases). Germline CDR1 and CDR2: MNHEY and SMNVEV (reference sequence). The length of the CDR3 is 13 residues. Trimming cost V 4 bases and J 4 bases, with 10 bases left between them. The CDR3 sequence: CASSYQRGTEAFF. Here the CDR3 DNA reads TGTGCCAGCAGTTACCAGAGGGGCACTGAAGCTTTCTTT.

The chain combines TRBV20-1 with TRBJ1-5, with 10 bases that match TRBD1. Germline CDR1 reads DFQATT; CDR2 reads SNEGSKA (reference sequence). The length of the CDR3 is 14 residues. Trimming removed 1 base from V and 5 bases from J; junction bases left unmatched: 2. The CDR3 nucleotides read TGCAGTGCTAGAGCCGGGACAGGGGATCAGCCCCAGCATTTT. Its translation is CSARAGTGDQPQHF.

There are a few counts of this clonotype. The chain combines TRBV12-5 with TRBJ2-1; unclear D gene. CDR1 is LGHNT and CDR2 is FRNRAP in the germline V gene. The V gene lost 5 bases and the J gene lost 3 bases, with 11 bases spanning the gap. The CDR3 extends over 14 amino acids. DNA of the CDR3: TGTGCTAGTGGTCCAAGAACTCTCTACAATGAGCAGTTCTTC. Its protein product is CASGPRTLYNEQFF.

This chain links TRBV20-1 with TRBJ1-4; no firm D call. Trimming removed 3 bases at V and 8 bases at J, with 13 bases between. CDR3 length equals 13 residues. CDR1 and CDR2 from the germline V gene are DFQATT and SNEGSKA (reference sequence). The CDR3 bases are TGCAGTGCTAGTCAAACGATGAGGGAAAAACTGTTTTTT. It specifies CSASQTMREKLFF.

This clonotype was counted a few times. The chain uses TRBV7-9 and TRBJ1-4; D is uncertain. Germline CDR1 reads SEHNR; CDR2 reads FQNEAQ (reference sequence). This CDR3 is built from 15 residues. The V end was cut by 6 bases, the J end by 8 bases, with 19 bases between. In DNA, the CDR3 is TGTGCCAGCAGTCCGGGCCTTATTTCGGACGAAAAACTGTTTTTT. Translation gives CASSPGLISDEKLFF.

This clonotype turned up a few times. The chain links TRBV20-1 to TRBJ2-5, with 7 bases lining up with TRBD1. The CDR3 sequence is 16 residues long. The germline CDR1 and CDR2 sequences are DFQATT and SNEGSKA (reference sequence). The V and J ends lost 3 bases and 5 bases, in that order; junction bases with no gene match: 15. DNA of the CDR3: TGCAGTGCTAGCGAACGTCGAGGGGGCTCATGGGAGACCCAGTACTTC. Translated, it gives CSASERRGGSWETQYF.